This TCR beta chain was recorded in a study of blood T cell repertoires in COVID-19. For the study at large: T cells, B-cell-depleted T cells, or PBMCs supplied cDNA or gDNA.

V was shortened by 0 bases and J by 8 bases, with 9 bases between the two germline ends. This CDR3 comprises 13 residues. CDR1 is SGHDT and CDR2 is YYEEEE in the germline V gene. Authors' analysis steps: Nucleated cell number was recorded as an estimate derived from reference gene primer amplification. Sequencing used immunoSEQ multiplex PCR; TCRdb keeps in-frame clones, though not all of them. V and J calls and clone size come straight from that table; D and trimming were deduced from the DNA. The repertoire holds 380,000 or so clones, 89% seen once, with more than 0.95% in the top ten. The gene calls are TRBV5-6 and TRBJ2-1, with a possible D match to TRBD2 (5 bases). Sequenced material: peripheral blood. The sequence derives from a man in his forties with acute or convalescent COVID-19. CDR3: CASSLVGSHEQFF. CDR3 nucleotide sequence: TGTGCCAGCAGCTTGGTTGGGAGCCATGAGCAGTTCTTC.